A single sample gave rise to the 5 T cell receptor beta chains below, sequenced in a study of metastatic and nonmetastatic thyroid tumors. MiXCR re-clonotyped the PCR reads for TCRdb. The sample yields 30,000 to 35,000 clones, approximately 19% seen once. Among the patients, none had received any treatment before thyroid surgery. Source material: blood. The receptors shown here come from a female donor with papillary thyroid cancer or a benign thyroid nodule (not recorded which). Some clones in this sample may be carry-over from other donors' samples.

The chain employs TRBV3-1 and TRBJ2-7; weak D call: TRBD2 (6 bases). Deletions cut 5 bases from V and 3 bases from J, with 11 bases between. This CDR3 contains 13 residues. The V gene's germline CDR1 is LGHDT and CDR2 YNNKEL (reference sequence). The CDR3 is CASSGDSGYEQYF. Here the CDR3 DNA reads TGTGCCAGCAGCGGAGATAGCGGCTACGAGCAGTACTTC.

The table lists this clone with many counts. The CDR3 DNA follows: TGTGCCAGCAGTTACCGTGCTATCGACGAGCAGTACTTC. It specifies CASSYRAIDEQYF. The V and J genes are TRBV6-2 or TRBV6-3 and TRBJ2-7; D call uncertain. Per germline, CDR1 MNHEY and CDR2 SVGEGT. The CDR3 extends over 13 amino acids. Trimming took 2 bases from V and 5 from J, leaving 10 bases between them.

V is TRBV6-6 and J is TRBJ1-6, with a tentative D call TRBD1 (5 bases). Looked up from germline, CDR1 is MNHNY and CDR2 is SVGAGI (reference sequence). This CDR3 contains 18 residues. The ends were cut back, 1 base at V and 7 bases at J, with 20 bases in the middle. For the CDR3, the DNA is TGTGCCAGCAGTTACTGGAGTTTTAACTCGCAGGGAAATTCACCCCTCCACTTT. Translation: CASSYWSFNSQGNSPLHF.

The table lists this clone with a few counts. One end of the junction is discordant with germline, which a read error may explain. V gene TRBV6-1 combines with J gene TRBJ1-2; 10 nucleotides align to TRBD1. The CDR3 consists of 15 residues. Germline assignment: CDR1 MNHNS and CDR2 SASEGT. The CDR3: CASSEEYRDRGGYIF. CDR3 in DNA: TGTGCCAGCAGTGAAGAGTATAGGGACAGGGGTGGCTACATCTTC.

This clone was seen repeatedly, ten times or more. The gene calls are TRBV19 and TRBJ2-3; 8 bases are shared with TRBD2. The junction had 14 bases not matched to a gene; V was cut back by 0 bases and J by 0 bases. The germline gives CDR1 LNHDA, CDR2 SQIVND (reference sequence). This CDR3 comprises 20 residues. CDR3 sequence reads: CASSIEGSRTSSASTDTQYF. CDR3 nucleotide sequence: TGTGCCAGTAGTATAGAAGGTTCGCGGACTAGCTCTGCTAGCACAGATACGCAGTATTTT.